The clone carrying this TCR beta chain was picked up one time. The target antigen is unknown. The data are from a study of cytomegalovirus exposure and HLA in healthy donors. Study findings and constraints: A later analysis linked around 17,000 TCR beta sequences to HLA alleles at 0.05 false discovery rate.

Germline V gene sequence: CDR1 MNHEY, CDR2 SVGAGI. With 4 bases clipped from V and 2 bases from J, the junction kept 5 bases outside the gene matches. The length of the CDR3 is 15 residues. The primer mix had 60 Vbeta and 13 Jbeta primers. Clones were sequenced by immunoSEQ multiplex PCR, and TCRdb holds only the in-frame ones, with some missing. The top ten clones hold approximately 2.2% of a sample with 90,000 to 150,000 clones, around three quarters of them seen once. This chain connects TRBV6-5 to TRBJ2-1; TRBD2 aligns across 7 bases. The sample consisted of PBMCs. The receptor's source is a human donor in good health. CDR3 coding DNA: TGTGCCAGCAGTTCCCCGGGACTAACCTACAATGAGCAGTTCTTC. Its protein product is CASSSPGLTYNEQFF.